A single sample is the source of the 3 T cell receptor beta chains below, sequenced in a study of T cell repertoires in cytomegalovirus infection. These TCRs are of unknown antigen specificity. TCRdb independently ran MiXCR on the reads; one entry per CDR3 protein. The repertoire includes 380,000 or so distinct CDR3 sequences, around a third of them detected once, and about 13% sits in the top ten. Sequenced material: cultured PBMCs, taken from culture after CMV antigen stimulation. These TCRs come from a human donor in good health (CMV status not recorded). Some clones in this sample may be carry-over from other donors' samples.

The sample holds many counts of this clonotype. The rearrangement uses TRBV28 and TRBJ2-5; no definite D call. V was trimmed by 5 bases and J by 2 bases, leaving 12 bases between them. This CDR3 is 14 amino acids long. CDR1 is MDHEN and CDR2 is SYDVKM in the germline V gene. CDR3 region: CASSPDQVQETQYF. For the CDR3, the DNA is TGTGCCAGCAGTCCCGACCAGGTACAAGAGACCCAGTACTTC.

The DNA for the CDR3 is TGTGCCAGCAGTCCCTTGACTAGCATCCTTTACAATGAGCAGTTCTTC. Translation gives CASSPLTSILYNEQFF. The V and J genes are TRBV6-8 and TRBJ2-1; 7 positions agree with TRBD2. This CDR3 contains 16 residues. The J segment lost 4 bases and the V segment lost 5 bases, leaving 11 bases of the junction unmatched. The germline V gene has CDR1 MNHGY and CDR2 SAAAGT.

This chain connects TRBV6-1 to TRBJ2-1, with D possibly being TRBD2 (5 bases). In germline, CDR1 is MNHNS, CDR2 SASEGT. There are 16 residues in the CDR3. Between the trimmed V and J ends, which lost 6 bases and 5 bases, there was a span of 20 bases. CDR3 coding DNA: TGTGCCAGCAGATCACTAGGCCGAGGCAAAAACAATGAGCAGTTCTTC. This sequence encodes CASRSLGRGKNNEQFF.